This T cell receptor beta chain was sequenced in a study of T cell responses to AZD1222 COVID-19 vaccine. Comments on this clone: Its antigen remains unknown.

The V segment lost 6 bases and the J segment 4 bases; nucleotides outside the gene matches: 3. The CDR3 runs to 14 residues. CDR1 SNHLY and CDR2 FYNNEI come from the germline V gene. TCRdb's table, derived via immunoSEQ multiplex PCR, lists solely in-frame clones and lacks some. The sample contains about 78,000 clones, 70% to 90% of which appear only once. Study-wide results and caveats: Close to half of all spike-specific TCRs reportedly target regions of the variants that are unmutated. Females outnumbered males among donors, who were mostly white British; clonal diversity was possibly underestimated.

The origin of this receptor is an adult in good health. The material sequenced was peripheral blood, taken on day 0 of MenACWY control vaccination. The chain has TRBV2 and TRBJ2-2, with 9 bases that match TRBD2. The CDR3 DNA reads TGTGCCAGCAGGGGTAGCGGGAGCACCGGGGAGCTGTTTTTT. Protein: CASRGSGSTGELFF.